This entry concerns a single TCR beta chain. The record originates from a study of T-cell reconstitution after alpha-beta-depleted transplantation in children. Using unique molecular identifiers, the investigators prepared the TCRbeta library. TCRdb recomputed calls from the PCR reads with MiXCR, one row per CDR3 protein. Among 500,000 or so distinct CDR3 sequences listed, roughly an eighth were seen once. The CDR3 is made up of 14 amino acids. The V and J ends lost 4 bases and 3 bases respectively, with 13 bases between them. Germline V gene lookup returns CDR1 MNHEY and CDR2 SMNVEV (reference sequence).

This sequence originates from a female patient younger than 10 who had a stem cell transplant for aplastic anemia, so the T cells may come from the graft donor. The sample consisted of PBMCs, mostly from graft donor cells, taken 180 days after TCRalphabeta/CD19-depleted stem cell transplant. The V gene is TRBV27, the J gene TRBJ2-7; D not certain. This CDR3 is CASSSFDLGYEQYF. The CDR3 region has the DNA TGTGCCAGCAGTTCCTTCGACTTAGGCTACGAGCAGTACTTC.